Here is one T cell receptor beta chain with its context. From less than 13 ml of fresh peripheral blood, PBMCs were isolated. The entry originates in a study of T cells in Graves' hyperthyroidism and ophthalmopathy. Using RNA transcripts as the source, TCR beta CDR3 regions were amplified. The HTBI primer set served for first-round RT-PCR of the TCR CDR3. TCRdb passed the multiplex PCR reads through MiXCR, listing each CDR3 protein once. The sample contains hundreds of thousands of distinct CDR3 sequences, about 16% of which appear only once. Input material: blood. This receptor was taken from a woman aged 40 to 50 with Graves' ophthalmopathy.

The CDR3 region is CAISPGGGEQYF. The DNA of the CDR3 is TGTGCCATCAGCCCAGGGGGCGGCGAGCAGTACTTC. The chain is built from TRBV10-3 and TRBJ2-7; 8 positions agree with TRBD1. V lost 6 bases and J lost 6; bases outside the gene matches: 4. The CDR3 extends over 12 amino acids. Looked up from germline, CDR1 is ENHRY and CDR2 is SYGVKD.